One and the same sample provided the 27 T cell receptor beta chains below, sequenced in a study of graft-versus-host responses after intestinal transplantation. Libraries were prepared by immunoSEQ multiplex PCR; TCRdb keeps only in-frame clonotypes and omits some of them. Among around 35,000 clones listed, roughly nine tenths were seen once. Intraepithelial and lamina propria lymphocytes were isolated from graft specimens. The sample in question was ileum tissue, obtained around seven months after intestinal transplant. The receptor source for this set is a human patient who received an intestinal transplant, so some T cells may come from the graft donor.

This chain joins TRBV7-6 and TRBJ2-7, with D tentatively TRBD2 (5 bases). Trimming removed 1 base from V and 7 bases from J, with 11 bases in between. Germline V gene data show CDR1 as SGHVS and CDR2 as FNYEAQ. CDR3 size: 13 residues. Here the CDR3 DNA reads TGTGCCAGCAGCTTAGGCGGTCCGGGGGAGCAGTACTTC. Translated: CASSLGGPGEQYF.

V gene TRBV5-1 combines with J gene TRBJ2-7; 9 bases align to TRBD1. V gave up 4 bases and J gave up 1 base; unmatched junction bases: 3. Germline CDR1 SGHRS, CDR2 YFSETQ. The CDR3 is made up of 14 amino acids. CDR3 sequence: CASSPGTGSYEQYF. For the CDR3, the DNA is TGCGCCAGCAGCCCCGGGACAGGGTCCTACGAGCAGTACTTC.

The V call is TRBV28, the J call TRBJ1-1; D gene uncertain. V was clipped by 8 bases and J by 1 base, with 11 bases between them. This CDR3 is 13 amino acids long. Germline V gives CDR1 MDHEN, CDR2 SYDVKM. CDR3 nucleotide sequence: TGTGCCAGCGGGGTAAGGTGGAACACTGAAGCTTTCTTT. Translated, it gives CASGVRWNTEAFF. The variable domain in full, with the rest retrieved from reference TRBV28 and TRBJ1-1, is DVKVTQSSRYLVKRTGEKVFLECVQDMDHENMFWYRQDPGLGLRLIYFSYDVKMKEKGDIPEGYSVSREKKERFSLILESASTNQTSMYLCASGVRWNTEAFFGQGTRLTVV.

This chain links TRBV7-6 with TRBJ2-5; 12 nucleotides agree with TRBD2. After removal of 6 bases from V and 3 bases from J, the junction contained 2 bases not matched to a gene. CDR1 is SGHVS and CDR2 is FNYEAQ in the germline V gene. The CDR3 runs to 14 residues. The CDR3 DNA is TGTGCCAGCAGATGGACTAGCGGGGAAGAGACCCAGTACTTC. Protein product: CASRWTSGEETQYF.

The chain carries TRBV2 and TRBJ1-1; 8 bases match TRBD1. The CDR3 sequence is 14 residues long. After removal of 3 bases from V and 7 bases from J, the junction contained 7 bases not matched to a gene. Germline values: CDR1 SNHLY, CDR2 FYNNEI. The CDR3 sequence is CASSESSTGDEAFF. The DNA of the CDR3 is TGTGCCAGCAGTGAGTCCTCGACAGGGGATGAAGCTTTCTTT.

The CDR3 DNA sequence: TGTGCCAGCAGTCCCCGGACAGAAACCCCCGCCGGCTACACCTTC. Residues: CASSPRTETPAGYTF. The chain employs TRBV6-1 and TRBJ1-2, with D maybe TRBD1 (6 bases). Trimming left V 5 bases short and J 8 bases short, with 21 bases between. This CDR3 is 15 amino acids long. Looked up from germline, CDR1 is MNHNS and CDR2 is SASEGT.

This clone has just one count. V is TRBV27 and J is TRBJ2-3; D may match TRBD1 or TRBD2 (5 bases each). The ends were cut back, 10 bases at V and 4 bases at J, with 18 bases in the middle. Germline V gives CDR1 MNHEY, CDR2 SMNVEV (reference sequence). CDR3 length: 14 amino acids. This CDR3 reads CAIGATAVADTQYF. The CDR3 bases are TGTGCCATCGGGGCCACGGCCGTGGCAGATACGCAGTATTTT.

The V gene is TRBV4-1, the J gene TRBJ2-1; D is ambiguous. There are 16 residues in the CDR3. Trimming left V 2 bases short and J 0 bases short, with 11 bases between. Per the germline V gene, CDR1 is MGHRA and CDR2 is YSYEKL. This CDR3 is CASSQLYTSSYNEQFF. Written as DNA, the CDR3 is TGCGCCAGCAGCCAACTCTACACAAGCTCCTACAATGAGCAGTTCTTC.

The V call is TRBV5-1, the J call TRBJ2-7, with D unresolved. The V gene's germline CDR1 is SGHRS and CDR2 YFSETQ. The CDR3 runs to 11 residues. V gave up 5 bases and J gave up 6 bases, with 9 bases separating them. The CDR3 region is CASSQEGEQYF. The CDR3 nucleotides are TGCGCCAGCAGTCAGGAAGGCGAGCAGTACTTC.

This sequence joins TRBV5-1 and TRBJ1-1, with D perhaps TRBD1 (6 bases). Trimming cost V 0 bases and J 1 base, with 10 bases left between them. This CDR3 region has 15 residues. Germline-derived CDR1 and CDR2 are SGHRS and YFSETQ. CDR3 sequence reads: CASSLGEGGNTEAFF. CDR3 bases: TGCGCCAGCAGCTTGGGGGAAGGGGGGAACACTGAAGCTTTCTTT.

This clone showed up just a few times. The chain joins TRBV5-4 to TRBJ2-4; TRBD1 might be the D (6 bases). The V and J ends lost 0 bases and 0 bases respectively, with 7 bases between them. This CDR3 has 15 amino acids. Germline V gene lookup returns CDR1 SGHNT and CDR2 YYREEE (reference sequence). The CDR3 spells CASSLEGEAKNIQYF. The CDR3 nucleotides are TGTGCCAGCAGCTTGGAGGGGGAAGCCAAAAACATTCAGTACTTC.

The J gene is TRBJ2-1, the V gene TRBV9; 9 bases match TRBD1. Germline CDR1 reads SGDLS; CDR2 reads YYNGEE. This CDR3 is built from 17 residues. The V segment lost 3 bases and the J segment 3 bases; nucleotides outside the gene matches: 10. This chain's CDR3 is CASSDSKWTGDYNEQFF. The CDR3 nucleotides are TGTGCCAGCAGCGACTCCAAGTGGACAGGGGACTACAATGAGCAGTTCTTC.

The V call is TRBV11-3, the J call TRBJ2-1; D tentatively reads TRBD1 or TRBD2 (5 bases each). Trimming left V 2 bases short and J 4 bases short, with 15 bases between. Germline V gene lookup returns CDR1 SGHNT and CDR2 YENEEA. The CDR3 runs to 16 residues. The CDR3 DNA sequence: TGTGCCAGCAGCTTATATAGGGACCGCCCTTACAATGAGCAGTTCTTC. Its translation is CASSLYRDRPYNEQFF.

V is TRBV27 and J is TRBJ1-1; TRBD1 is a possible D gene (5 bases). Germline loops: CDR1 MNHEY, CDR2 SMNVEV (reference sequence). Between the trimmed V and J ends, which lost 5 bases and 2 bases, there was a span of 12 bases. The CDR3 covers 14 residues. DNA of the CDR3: TGTGCCAGCAGTCCGACAGTGGGAAACACTGAAGCTTTCTTT. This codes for CASSPTVGNTEAFF.

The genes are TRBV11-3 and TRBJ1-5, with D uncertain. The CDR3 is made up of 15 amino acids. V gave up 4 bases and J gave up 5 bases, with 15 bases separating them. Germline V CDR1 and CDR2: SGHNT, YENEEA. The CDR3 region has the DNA TGTGCCAGCAGCTATACCCCGGCAGGTGATCAGCCCCAGCATTTT. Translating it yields CASSYTPAGDQPQHF.

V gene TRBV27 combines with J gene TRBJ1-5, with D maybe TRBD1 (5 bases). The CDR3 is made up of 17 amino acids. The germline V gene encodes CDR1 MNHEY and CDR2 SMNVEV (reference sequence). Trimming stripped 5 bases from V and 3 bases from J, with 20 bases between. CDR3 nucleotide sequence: TGTGCCAGCAGTGATAACATAGGGGTCCCTGTCAATCAGCCCCAGCATTTT. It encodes CASSDNIGVPVNQPQHF.

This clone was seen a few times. The CDR3 coding sequence is TGTGCCAGTAGTATCCCTCGACTAGCGGGAGGGAGAGATACGCAGTATTTT. Translation: CASSIPRLAGGRDTQYF. The chain has TRBV19 and TRBJ2-3, with 14 bases lining up with TRBD2. V was pared by 3 bases and J by 5 bases, with 7 bases of the junction left unmatched. CDR1 is LNHDA and CDR2 is SQIVND in the germline V gene (reference sequence). The CDR3 is 17 amino acids.

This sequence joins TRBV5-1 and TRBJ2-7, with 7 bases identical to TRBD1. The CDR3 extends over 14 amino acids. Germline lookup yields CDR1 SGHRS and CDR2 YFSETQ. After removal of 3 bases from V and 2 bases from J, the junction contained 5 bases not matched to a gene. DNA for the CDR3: TGCGCCAGCAGCTACCGGGACAGAGCCTACGAGCAGTACTTC. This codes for CASSYRDRAYEQYF.

The CDR3 sequence is CASSLGTGGFYNEQFF. CDR3 DNA sequence: TGTGCCAGCAGCTTGGGGACAGGGGGATTCTACAATGAGCAGTTCTTC. The chain employs TRBV5-8 and TRBJ2-1, with 10 bases aligning to TRBD1. The CDR3 runs to 16 residues. V was clipped by 0 bases and J by 3 bases; unmatched bases: 3. The germline V gene encodes CDR1 SGHTS and CDR2 YDEGEE.

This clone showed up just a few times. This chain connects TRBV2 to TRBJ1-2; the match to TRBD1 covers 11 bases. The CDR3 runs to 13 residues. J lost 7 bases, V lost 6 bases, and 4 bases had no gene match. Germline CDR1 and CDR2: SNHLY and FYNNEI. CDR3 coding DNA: TGTGCCAGCAGGGGACAGGGGGAATCTGGCTACACCTTC. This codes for CASRGQGESGYTF. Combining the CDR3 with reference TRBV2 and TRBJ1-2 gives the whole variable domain EPEVTQTPSHQVTQMGQEVILRCVPISNHLYFYWYRQILGQKVEFLVSFYNNEISEKSEIFDDQFSVERPDGSNFTLKIRSTKLEDSAMYFCASRGQGESGYTFGSGTRLTVV.

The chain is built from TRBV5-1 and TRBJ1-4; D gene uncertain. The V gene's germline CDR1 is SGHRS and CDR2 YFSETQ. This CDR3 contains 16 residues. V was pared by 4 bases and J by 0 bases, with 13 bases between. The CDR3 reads CASSLPELATNEKLFF. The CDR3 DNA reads TGCGCCAGCAGCCTACCCGAGCTAGCAACTAATGAAAAACTGTTTTTT.

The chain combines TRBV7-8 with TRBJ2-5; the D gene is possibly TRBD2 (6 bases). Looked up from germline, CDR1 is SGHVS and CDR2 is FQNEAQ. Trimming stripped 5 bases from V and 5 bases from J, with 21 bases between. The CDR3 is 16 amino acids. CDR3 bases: TGTGCCAGCAGCCAGAGCGGGTGGGCGAGGGGTGAGACCCAGTACTTC. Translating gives CASSQSGWARGETQYF. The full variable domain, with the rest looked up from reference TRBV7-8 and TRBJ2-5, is GAGVSQSPRYKVAKRGQDVALRCDPISGHVSLFWYQQALGQGPEFLTYFQNEAQLDKSGLPSDRFFAERPEGSVSTLKIQRTQQEDSAVYLCASSQSGWARGETQYFGPGTRLLVL.

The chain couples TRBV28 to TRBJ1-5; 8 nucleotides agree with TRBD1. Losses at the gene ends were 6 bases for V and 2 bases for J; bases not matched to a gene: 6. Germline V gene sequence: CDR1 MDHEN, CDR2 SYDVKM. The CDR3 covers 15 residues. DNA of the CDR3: TGTGCCAGCAGCAATGACAGGGGTGGCAATCAGCCCCAGCATTTT. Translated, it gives CASSNDRGGNQPQHF.

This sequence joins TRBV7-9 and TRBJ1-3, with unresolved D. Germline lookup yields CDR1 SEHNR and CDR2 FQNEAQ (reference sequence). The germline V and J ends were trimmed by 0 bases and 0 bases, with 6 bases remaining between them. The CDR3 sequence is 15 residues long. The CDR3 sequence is CASSLALDSGNTIYF. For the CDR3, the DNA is TGTGCCAGCAGCTTAGCGTTGGACTCTGGAAACACCATATATTTT.

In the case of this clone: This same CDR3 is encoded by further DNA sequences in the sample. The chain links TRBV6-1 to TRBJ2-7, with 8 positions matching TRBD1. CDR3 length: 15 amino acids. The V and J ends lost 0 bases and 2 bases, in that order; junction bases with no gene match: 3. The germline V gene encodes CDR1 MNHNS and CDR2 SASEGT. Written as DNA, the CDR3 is TGTGCCAGCAGTGAAGCAGGACAGGGCCCCTACGAGCAGTACTTC. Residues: CASSEAGQGPYEQYF.

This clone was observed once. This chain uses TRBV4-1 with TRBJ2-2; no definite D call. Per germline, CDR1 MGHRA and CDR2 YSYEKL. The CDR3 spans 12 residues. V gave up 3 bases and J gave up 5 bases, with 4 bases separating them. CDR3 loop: CASSQRTGELFF. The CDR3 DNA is TGCGCCAGCAGCCAGAGGACCGGGGAGCTGTTTTTT.

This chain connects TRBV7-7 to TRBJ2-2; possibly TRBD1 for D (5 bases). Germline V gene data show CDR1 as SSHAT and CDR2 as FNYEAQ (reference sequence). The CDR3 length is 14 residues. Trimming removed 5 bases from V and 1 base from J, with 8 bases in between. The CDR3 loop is CASSGQRNTGELFF. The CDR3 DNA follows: TGTGCCAGCAGCGGACAAAGGAACACCGGGGAGCTGTTTTTT.